The present T cell receptor (beta chain) was sequenced within a study of T cell responses to AZD1222 COVID-19 vaccine. General study results and limits: Just a handful of AZD1222 recipients tested seropositive at baseline. Reports say nearly half of spike-specific TCRs go after unmutated variant regions.

This clone was observed a single time. Its specificity is unknown. The table came from immunoSEQ multiplex PCR; TCRdb's copy has only in-frame clones and leaves some out. Counted here are about 67,000 clones, around 84% occurring once; the ten biggest clones make up approximately 22%. The origin of this receptor is an adult in good health. The sequencing used peripheral blood, collected on day 0 of AZD1222 vaccination.

As DNA, the CDR3 is TGTGCCTGGAGTCCACCCTCTACCTCTGGGGCCAACGTCCTGACTTTC. As protein: CAWSPPSTSGANVLTF. The chain couples TRBV30 to TRBJ2-6; no clear D gene. The CDR3 consists of 16 residues. Per the germline V gene, CDR1 is GTSNPN and CDR2 is SVGIG (reference sequence). V lost 2 bases and J 0 bases, leaving 11 bases between the germline ends.